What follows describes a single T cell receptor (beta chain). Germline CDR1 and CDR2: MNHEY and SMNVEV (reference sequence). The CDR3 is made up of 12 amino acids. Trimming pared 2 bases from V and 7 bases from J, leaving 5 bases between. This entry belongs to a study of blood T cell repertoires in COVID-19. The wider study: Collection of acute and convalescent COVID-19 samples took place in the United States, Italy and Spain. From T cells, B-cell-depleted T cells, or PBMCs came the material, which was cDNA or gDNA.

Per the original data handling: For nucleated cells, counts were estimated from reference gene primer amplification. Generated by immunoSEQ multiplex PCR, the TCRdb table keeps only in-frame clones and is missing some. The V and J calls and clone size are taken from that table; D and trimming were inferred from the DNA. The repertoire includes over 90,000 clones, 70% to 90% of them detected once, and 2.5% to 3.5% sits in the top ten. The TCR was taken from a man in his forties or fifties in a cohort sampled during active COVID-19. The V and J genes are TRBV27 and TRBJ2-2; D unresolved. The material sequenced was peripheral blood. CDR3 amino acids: CASSLRGGELFF. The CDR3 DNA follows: TGTGCCAGCAGTTTAAGAGGCGGGGAGCTGTTTTTT.